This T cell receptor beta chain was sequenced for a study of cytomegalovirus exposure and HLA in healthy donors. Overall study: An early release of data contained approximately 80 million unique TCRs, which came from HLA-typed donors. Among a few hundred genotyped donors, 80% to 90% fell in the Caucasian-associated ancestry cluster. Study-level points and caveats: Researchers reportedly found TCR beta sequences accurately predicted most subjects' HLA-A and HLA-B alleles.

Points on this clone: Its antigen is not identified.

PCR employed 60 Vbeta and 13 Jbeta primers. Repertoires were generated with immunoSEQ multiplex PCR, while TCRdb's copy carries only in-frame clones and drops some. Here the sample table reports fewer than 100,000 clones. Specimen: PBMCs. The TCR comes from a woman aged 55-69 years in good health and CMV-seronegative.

CDR3 bases: TGCGCCAGCAGCTCGGATAGGACTAGCGGGACGAACACCGGGGAGCTGTTTTTT. Translation gives CASSSDRTSGTNTGELFF. The chain uses TRBV5-1 and TRBJ2-2; 12 positions match TRBD2. From germline, CDR1 is SGHRS and CDR2 YFSETQ. Germline trimming cut 3 bases from V and 0 bases from J; bases unmatched to any gene: 6. The CDR3 spans 18 residues.